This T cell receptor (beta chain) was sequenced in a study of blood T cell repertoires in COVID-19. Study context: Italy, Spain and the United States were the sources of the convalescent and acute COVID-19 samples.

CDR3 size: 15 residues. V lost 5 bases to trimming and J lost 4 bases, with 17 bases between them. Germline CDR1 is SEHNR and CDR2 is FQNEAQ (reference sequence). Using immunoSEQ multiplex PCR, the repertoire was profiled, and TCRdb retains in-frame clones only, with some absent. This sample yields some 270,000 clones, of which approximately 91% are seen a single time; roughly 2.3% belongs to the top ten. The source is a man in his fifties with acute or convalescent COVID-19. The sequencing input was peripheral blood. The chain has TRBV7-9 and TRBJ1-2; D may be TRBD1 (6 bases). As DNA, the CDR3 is TGTGCCAGCAGCCCGCGGACAGCTCCCGGCTATGGCTACACCTTC. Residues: CASSPRTAPGYGYTF.